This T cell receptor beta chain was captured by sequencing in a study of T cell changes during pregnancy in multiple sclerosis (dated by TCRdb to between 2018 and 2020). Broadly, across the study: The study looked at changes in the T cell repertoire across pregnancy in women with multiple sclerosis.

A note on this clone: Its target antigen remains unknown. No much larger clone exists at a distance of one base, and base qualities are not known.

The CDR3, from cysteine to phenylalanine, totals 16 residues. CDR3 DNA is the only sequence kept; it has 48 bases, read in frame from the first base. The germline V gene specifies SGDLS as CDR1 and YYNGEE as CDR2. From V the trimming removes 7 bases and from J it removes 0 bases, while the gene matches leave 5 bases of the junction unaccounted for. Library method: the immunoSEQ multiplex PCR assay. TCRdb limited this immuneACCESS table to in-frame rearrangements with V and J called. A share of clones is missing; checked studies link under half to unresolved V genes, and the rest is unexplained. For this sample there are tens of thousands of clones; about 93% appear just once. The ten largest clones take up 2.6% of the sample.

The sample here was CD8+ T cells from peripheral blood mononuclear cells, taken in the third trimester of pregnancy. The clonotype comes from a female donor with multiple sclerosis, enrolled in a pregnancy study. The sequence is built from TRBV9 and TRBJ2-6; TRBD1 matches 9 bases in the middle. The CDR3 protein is CASRDRVNSGANVLTF. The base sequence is TGTGCCAGCCGGGACAGGGTTAACTCTGGGGCCAACGTCCTGACTTTC.